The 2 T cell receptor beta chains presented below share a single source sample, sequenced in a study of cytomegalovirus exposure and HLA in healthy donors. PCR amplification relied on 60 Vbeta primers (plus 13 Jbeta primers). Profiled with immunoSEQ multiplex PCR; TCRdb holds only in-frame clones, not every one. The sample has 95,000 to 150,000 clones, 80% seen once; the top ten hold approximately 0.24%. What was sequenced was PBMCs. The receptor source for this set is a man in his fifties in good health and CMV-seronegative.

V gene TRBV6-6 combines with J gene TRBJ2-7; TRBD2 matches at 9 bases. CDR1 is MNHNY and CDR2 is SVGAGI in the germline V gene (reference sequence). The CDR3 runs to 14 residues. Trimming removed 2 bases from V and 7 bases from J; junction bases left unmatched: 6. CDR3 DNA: TGTGCCAGCAGTTACGTTAGCGGGAGCGGGGAGCAGTACTTC. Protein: CASSYVSGSGEQYF.

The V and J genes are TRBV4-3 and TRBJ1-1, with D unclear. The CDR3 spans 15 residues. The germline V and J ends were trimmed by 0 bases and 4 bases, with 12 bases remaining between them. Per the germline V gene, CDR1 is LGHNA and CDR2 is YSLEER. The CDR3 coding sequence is TGCGCCAGCAGCCAAGAGGCTCATCGGGGCACTGAAGCTTTCTTT. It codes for CASSQEAHRGTEAFF.